These T cell receptor beta chains were read from a single sample in a study of T-cell memory formation after mild COVID-19. TCRdb itself ran the 5' RACE reads through MiXCR, one entry per CDR3 protein. The sample shows 150,000 to 200,000 distinct CDR3 sequences, approximately 16% of them seen only once. Material for sequencing was PBMCs or a T cell subset sorted from them (not recorded which). The receptors were gathered from an adult woman who had mild COVID-19 (a few samples of this study predate the infection). Cell type and time point are not known. CDR3s include the opening cysteine and the closing phenylalanine or tryptophan. D genes are given only for firm matches. The size field is filled for only some rows; it gives once, few, many or a size class.

v_call: TRBV7-2; clone_size: NA; j_call: TRBJ1-5; d_call: NA; cdr3_nt: TGTGCCAGCAGCTTACAGGGGACCCTTCGCAATCAGCCCCAGCATTTT; cdr3_aa: CASSLQGTLRNQPQHF
v_call: TRBV7-6; clone_size: few; j_call: TRBJ1-1; d_call: TRBD1; cdr3_nt: TGTGCCAGCAGCCTGACCGAGACAGGGGTAGGAACTGAAGCTTTCTTT; cdr3_aa: CASSLTETGVGTEAFF
v_call: TRBV11-2; clone_size: NA; j_call: TRBJ2-5; d_call: NA; cdr3_nt: TGTGCCAGCAGCTTTGTCCCGACTAAGACCCAGTACTTC; cdr3_aa: CASSFVPTKTQYF
v_call: TRBV7-9; clone_size: many; j_call: TRBJ2-3; d_call: NA; cdr3_nt: TGTGCCAGCAGATACCCGGACCGGTCAACGCAGTATTTT; cdr3_aa: CASRYPDRSTQYF
v_call: TRBV6-2/TRBV6-3; clone_size: NA; j_call: TRBJ1-3; d_call: NA; cdr3_nt: TGTGCCAGCAGTCGGACTTCTGGAAACACCATATATTTT; cdr3_aa: CASSRTSGNTIYF
v_call: TRBV11-2; clone_size: NA; j_call: TRBJ1-3; d_call: TRBD1; cdr3_nt: TGTGCCAGCAGCGCCCGACAGGGTCTGACTGGAAACACCATATATTTT; cdr3_aa: CASSARQGLTGNTIYF
v_call: TRBV6-1; clone_size: NA; j_call: TRBJ1-4; d_call: NA; cdr3_nt: TGTGCCAGCAGTGAATTAAGGAGAGGTGAAAAACTGTTTTTT; cdr3_aa: CASSELRRGEKLFF
v_call: TRBV30; clone_size: few; j_call: TRBJ1-2; d_call: NA; cdr3_nt: TGTGCCTGGAGTTCGGGGCAGGTGGGCTACACCTTC; cdr3_aa: CAWSSGQVGYTF
v_call: TRBV20-1; clone_size: NA; j_call: TRBJ2-7; d_call: TRBD1; cdr3_nt: TGCAGTGCTAATGGACAGGGGGCCTACGAGCAGTACTTC; cdr3_aa: CSANGQGAYEQYF
v_call: TRBV5-1; clone_size: NA; j_call: TRBJ2-1; d_call: TRBD2; cdr3_nt: TGCGCCAGCAGCTATGGACTAGCGGGGGACCGGTACAATGAGCAGTTCTTC; cdr3_aa: CASSYGLAGDRYNEQFF
v_call: TRBV15; clone_size: few; j_call: TRBJ2-3; d_call: NA; cdr3_nt: TGTGCCACCGTCGAGGGGGGGGGCACAGATACGCAGTATTTT; cdr3_aa: CATVEGGGTDTQYF
v_call: TRBV5-1; clone_size: many; j_call: TRBJ2-5; d_call: NA; cdr3_nt: TGCGCCAGCAGCTTGGTAGCAGAAGAGACCCAGTACTTC; cdr3_aa: CASSLVAEETQYF
v_call: TRBV5-1; clone_size: NA; j_call: TRBJ2-1; d_call: TRBD2; cdr3_nt: TGCGCCAGCAGCTCTGAGCGGGAAGAGCAGTTCTTC; cdr3_aa: CASSSEREEQFF
v_call: TRBV7-2; clone_size: few; j_call: TRBJ2-7; d_call: TRBD2; cdr3_nt: TGTGCCAGCAGCTTTACCGGGACTAGTCACGAGCAGTACTTC; cdr3_aa: CASSFTGTSHEQYF
v_call: TRBV20-1; clone_size: many; j_call: TRBJ2-1; d_call: NA; cdr3_nt: TGCAGTGCTAGGGGGCTTGGATCCCCCAATGAGCAGTTCTTC; cdr3_aa: CSARGLGSPNEQFF
v_call: TRBV18; clone_size: few; j_call: TRBJ2-7; d_call: TRBD1; cdr3_nt: TGTGCCAGCTCACTGAGCCGGGACAGGTACTCCTACGAGCAGTACTTC; cdr3_aa: CASSLSRDRYSYEQYF
v_call: TRBV7-8; clone_size: few; j_call: TRBJ2-1; d_call: TRBD2; cdr3_nt: TGTGCCAGCAGCCCTATAGCGGGAGGCCACTACAATGAGCAGTTCTTC; cdr3_aa: CASSPIAGGHYNEQFF
v_call: TRBV5-1; clone_size: NA; j_call: TRBJ2-7; d_call: TRBD2; cdr3_nt: TGCGCCAGCAGCCCCCAGGGCAGCGGGAGCTCCTACGAGCAGTACTTC; cdr3_aa: CASSPQGSGSSYEQYF
v_call: TRBV12-3/TRBV12-4; clone_size: few; j_call: TRBJ1-2; d_call: NA; cdr3_nt: TGTGCCAGCAGTCTTAGACAGGAGAACTATGGCTACACCTTC; cdr3_aa: CASSLRQENYGYTF
v_call: TRBV7-8; clone_size: few; j_call: TRBJ1-1; d_call: NA; cdr3_nt: TGTGCCAGCAGCTCGCCGGGGTTTCAAACTACTGAAGCTTTCTTT; cdr3_aa: CASSSPGFQTTEAFF
v_call: TRBV10-3; clone_size: NA; j_call: TRBJ1-5; d_call: TRBD1; cdr3_nt: TGTGCCATCAGTGAACGACAGGGCGGCAATCAGCCCCAGCATTTT; cdr3_aa: CAISERQGGNQPQHF
v_call: TRBV6-2/TRBV6-3; clone_size: few; j_call: TRBJ1-1; d_call: NA; cdr3_nt: TGTGCCAGCAGTTATTCGGGGGGGGTGAAACCTGAAGCTTTCTTT; cdr3_aa: CASSYSGGVKPEAFF
v_call: TRBV5-1; clone_size: NA; j_call: TRBJ2-1; d_call: TRBD2; cdr3_nt: TGCGCCAGCAGCTTGACTAGCGGGAGTCCCCTGGGGCAGTTCTTC; cdr3_aa: CASSLTSGSPLGQFF
v_call: TRBV7-2; clone_size: many; j_call: TRBJ2-4; d_call: NA; cdr3_nt: TGTGCCAGCAGCTTAGTAGGGAGCACCGCCAAAAACATTCAGTACTTC; cdr3_aa: CASSLVGSTAKNIQYF
v_call: TRBV7-2; clone_size: many; j_call: TRBJ2-3; d_call: TRBD2; cdr3_nt: TGTGCCAGCAGCTTAGATGCGGGAGTAATAGATACGCAGTATTTT; cdr3_aa: CASSLDAGVIDTQYF
v_call: TRBV7-2; clone_size: NA; j_call: TRBJ1-1; d_call: NA; cdr3_nt: TGTGCCAGCAGCTTAAAGGGAGGGGGCACTGAAGCTTTCTTT; cdr3_aa: CASSLKGGGTEAFF
v_call: TRBV5-1; clone_size: NA; j_call: TRBJ2-1; d_call: NA; cdr3_nt: TGCGCCAGCAGCTCTCAAACTTGGGGTGAGCAGTTCTTC; cdr3_aa: CASSSQTWGEQFF
v_call: TRBV24-1; clone_size: many; j_call: TRBJ2-1; d_call: TRBD2; cdr3_nt: TGTGCCACCAGCACCGGGGGGGAGCCAACCAATGAGCAGTTCTTC; cdr3_aa: CATSTGGEPTNEQFF
v_call: TRBV7-9; clone_size: NA; j_call: TRBJ2-3; d_call: TRBD1; cdr3_nt: TGTGCCAGCGCGCGACAGGGGAACACAGATACGCAGTATTTT; cdr3_aa: CASARQGNTDTQYF
v_call: TRBV7-9; clone_size: few; j_call: TRBJ1-5; d_call: TRBD1; cdr3_nt: TGTGCCAGCAGCTCCGGACAGGGCCATAATCAGCCCCAGCATTTT; cdr3_aa: CASSSGQGHNQPQHF
v_call: TRBV20-1; clone_size: NA; j_call: TRBJ2-2; d_call: NA; cdr3_nt: TGCAGTGCTAGAGCGCGGGGGCCGGGGTCTTACACCGGGGAGCTGTTTTTT; cdr3_aa: CSARARGPGSYTGELFF
v_call: TRBV20-1; clone_size: few; j_call: TRBJ2-3; d_call: NA; cdr3_nt: TGCAGTGCTAGGGGTAGCGCAGATACGCAGTATTTT; cdr3_aa: CSARGSADTQYF
v_call: TRBV7-9; clone_size: many; j_call: TRBJ2-7; d_call: TRBD2; cdr3_nt: TGTGCCAGCAGCCGTAGCGGGGGGGCCTCCTACGAGCAGTACTTC; cdr3_aa: CASSRSGGASYEQYF
v_call: TRBV3-1; clone_size: few; j_call: TRBJ2-7; d_call: TRBD2; cdr3_nt: TGTGCCAGCAGCCCCTCGGTTAGCGGGGGGGCCTACGAGCAGTACTTC; cdr3_aa: CASSPSVSGGAYEQYF
v_call: TRBV7-9; clone_size: few; j_call: TRBJ1-1; d_call: TRBD1; cdr3_nt: TGTGCCAGCAGCTTCGGGGACAGGGTAAACACTGAAGCTTTCTTT; cdr3_aa: CASSFGDRVNTEAFF
v_call: TRBV2; clone_size: NA; j_call: TRBJ2-2; d_call: TRBD1; cdr3_nt: TGTGCCAGCAGTCCCCACAGGGGAAACACCGGGGAGCTGTTTTTT; cdr3_aa: CASSPHRGNTGELFF
v_call: TRBV6-6; clone_size: NA; j_call: TRBJ1-1; d_call: NA; cdr3_nt: TGTGCCAGCATGAGACGGGGGGATACTGAAGCTTTCTTT; cdr3_aa: CASMRRGDTEAFF
v_call: TRBV20-1; clone_size: few; j_call: TRBJ2-3; d_call: NA; cdr3_nt: TGCAGTGCTAGTGATCGGGAAGTACTCACAGATACGCAGTATTTT; cdr3_aa: CSASDREVLTDTQYF
v_call: TRBV5-1; clone_size: NA; j_call: TRBJ2-7; d_call: NA; cdr3_nt: TGCGCCAGCAGCCGGGACGGACTGTCGTACGAGCAGTACTTC; cdr3_aa: CASSRDGLSYEQYF
v_call: TRBV9; clone_size: many; j_call: TRBJ2-7; d_call: NA; cdr3_nt: TGTGCCAGCAGCGTAGTGGGACTCCTCTACGAGCAGTACTTC; cdr3_aa: CASSVVGLLYEQYF
v_call: TRBV4-2; clone_size: NA; j_call: TRBJ2-1; d_call: NA; cdr3_nt: TGTGCCAGCAGCCAAGGAGATACGGACAATGAGCAGTTCTTC; cdr3_aa: CASSQGDTDNEQFF
v_call: TRBV25-1; clone_size: NA; j_call: TRBJ2-7; d_call: TRBD1; cdr3_nt: TGTGCCAGCAGCCCGGGACAGGATTCCTACGAGCAGTACTTC; cdr3_aa: CASSPGQDSYEQYF